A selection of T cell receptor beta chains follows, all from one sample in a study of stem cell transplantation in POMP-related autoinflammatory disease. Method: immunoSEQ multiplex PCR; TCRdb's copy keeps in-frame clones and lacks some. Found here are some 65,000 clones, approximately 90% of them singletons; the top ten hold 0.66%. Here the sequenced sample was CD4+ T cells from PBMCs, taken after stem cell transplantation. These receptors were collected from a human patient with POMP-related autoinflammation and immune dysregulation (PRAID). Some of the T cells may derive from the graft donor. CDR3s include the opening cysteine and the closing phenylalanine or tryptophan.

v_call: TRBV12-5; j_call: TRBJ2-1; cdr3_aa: CASGFRTGAIGRVNNEQFF
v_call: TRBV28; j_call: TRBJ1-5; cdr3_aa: CASSTVTGANQPQHF
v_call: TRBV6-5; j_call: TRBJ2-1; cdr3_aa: CASSYSKGNEQFF
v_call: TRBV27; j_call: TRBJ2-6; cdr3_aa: CASRQIGTLSSGANVLTF
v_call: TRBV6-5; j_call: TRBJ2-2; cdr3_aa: CASSYPPSGTGELFF
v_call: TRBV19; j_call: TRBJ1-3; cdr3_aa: CASSIGPTGPGNTIYF
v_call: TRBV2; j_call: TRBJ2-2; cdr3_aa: CASSVDRLTGELFF
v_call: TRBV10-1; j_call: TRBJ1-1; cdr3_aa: CASSELVRTEAFF
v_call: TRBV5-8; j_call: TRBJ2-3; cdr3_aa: CASSLGTGTSGSTDTQYF
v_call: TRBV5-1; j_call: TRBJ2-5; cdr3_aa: CASSPGPQETQYF
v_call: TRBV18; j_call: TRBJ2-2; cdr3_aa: CASSPSLAATGELFF
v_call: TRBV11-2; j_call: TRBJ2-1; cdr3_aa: CASSSSTSGGTYNEQFF
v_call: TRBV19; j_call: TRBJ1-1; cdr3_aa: CASSTFRDRGRRNTEAFF
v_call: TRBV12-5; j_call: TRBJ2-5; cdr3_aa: CASGLLQGGGQETQYF
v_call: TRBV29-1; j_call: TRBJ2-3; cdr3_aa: CSVDGGTDTQYF
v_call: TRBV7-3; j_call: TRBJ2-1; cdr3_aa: CASSPSGQYNEQFF
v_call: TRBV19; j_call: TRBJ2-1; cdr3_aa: CASKGGGSYNEQFF
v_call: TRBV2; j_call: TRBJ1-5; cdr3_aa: CASRRDADQPQHF
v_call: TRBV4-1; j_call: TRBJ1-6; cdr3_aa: CASSQYGQRGSPLHF
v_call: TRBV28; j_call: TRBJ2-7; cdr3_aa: CASSIRQGGAYEQYF
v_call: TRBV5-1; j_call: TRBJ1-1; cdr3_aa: CASSLGQGLNTEAFF
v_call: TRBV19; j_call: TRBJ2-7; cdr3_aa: CASRPPGQAYEQYF
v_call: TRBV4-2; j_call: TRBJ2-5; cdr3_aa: CASSQDRGQETQYF
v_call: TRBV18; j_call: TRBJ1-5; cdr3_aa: CASSLQSNQPQHF
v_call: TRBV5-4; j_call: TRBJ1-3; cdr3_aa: CASSRKTGNTIYF
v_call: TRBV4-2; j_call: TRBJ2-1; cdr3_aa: CASSQDTSSYNEQFF
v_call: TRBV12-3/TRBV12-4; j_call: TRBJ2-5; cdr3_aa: CASSYGERETQYF
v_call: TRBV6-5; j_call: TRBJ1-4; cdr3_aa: CASVDRVNEKLFF
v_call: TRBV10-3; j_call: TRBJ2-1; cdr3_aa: CAISESGLAIYNEQFF
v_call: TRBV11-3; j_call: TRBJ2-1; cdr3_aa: CASSSRGGNEQFF
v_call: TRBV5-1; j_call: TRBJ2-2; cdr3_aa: CASTRDINTGELFF
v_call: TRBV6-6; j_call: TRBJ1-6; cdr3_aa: CASRGQVNSPLHF
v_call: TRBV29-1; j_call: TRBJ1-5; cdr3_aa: CSSSGGFNQPQHF
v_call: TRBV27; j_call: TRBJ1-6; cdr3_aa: CASRGSVVSPLHF
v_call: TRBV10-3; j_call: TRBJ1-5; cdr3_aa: CAISDSGTDWRVGNQPQHF
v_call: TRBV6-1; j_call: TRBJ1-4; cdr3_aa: CASSEVQGRDEKLFF